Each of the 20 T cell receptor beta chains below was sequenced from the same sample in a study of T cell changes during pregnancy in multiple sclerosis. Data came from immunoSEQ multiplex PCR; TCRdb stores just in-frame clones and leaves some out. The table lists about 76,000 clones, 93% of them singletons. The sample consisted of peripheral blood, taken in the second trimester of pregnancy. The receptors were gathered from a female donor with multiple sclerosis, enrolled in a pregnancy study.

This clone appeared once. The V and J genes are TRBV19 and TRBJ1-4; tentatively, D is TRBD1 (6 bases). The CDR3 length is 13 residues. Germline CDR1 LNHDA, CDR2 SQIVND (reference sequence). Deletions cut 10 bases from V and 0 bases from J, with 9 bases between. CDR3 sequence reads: CATSGATNEKLFF. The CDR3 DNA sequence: TGTGCCACCTCAGGGGCAACTAATGAAAAACTGTTTTTT.

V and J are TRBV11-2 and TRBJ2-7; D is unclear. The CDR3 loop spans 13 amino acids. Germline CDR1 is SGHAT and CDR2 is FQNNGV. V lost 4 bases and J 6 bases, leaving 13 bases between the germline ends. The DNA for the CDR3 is TGTGCCAGCAGCTCATTGAGGCTAGGCGAGCAGTACTTC. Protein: CASSSLRLGEQYF.

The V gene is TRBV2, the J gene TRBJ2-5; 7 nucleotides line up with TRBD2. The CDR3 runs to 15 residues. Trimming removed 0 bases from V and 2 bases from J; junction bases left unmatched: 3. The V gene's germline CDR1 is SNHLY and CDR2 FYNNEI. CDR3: CASSEARGTQETQYF. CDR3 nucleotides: TGTGCCAGCAGTGAAGCGCGGGGGACTCAAGAGACCCAGTACTTC.

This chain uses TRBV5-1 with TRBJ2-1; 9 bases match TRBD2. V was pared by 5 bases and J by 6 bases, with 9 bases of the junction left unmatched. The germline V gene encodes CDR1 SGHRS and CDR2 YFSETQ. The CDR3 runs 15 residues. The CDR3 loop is CASRGAGGPSNEQFF. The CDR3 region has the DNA TGCGCCAGCAGAGGAGCGGGGGGTCCCTCCAATGAGCAGTTCTTC.

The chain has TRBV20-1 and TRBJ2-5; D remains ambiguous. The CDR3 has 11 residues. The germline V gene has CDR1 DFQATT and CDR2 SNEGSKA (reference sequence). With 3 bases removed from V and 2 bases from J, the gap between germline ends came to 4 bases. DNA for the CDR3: TGCAGTGCTAGGTCACAAGAGACCCAGTACTTC. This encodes CSARSQETQYF.

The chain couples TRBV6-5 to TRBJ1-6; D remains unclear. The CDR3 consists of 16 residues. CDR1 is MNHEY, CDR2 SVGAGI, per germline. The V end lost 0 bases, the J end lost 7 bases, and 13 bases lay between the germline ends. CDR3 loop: CASSYSLSGSNSPLHF. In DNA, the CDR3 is TGTGCCAGCAGTTACTCGCTTTCGGGGTCCAATTCACCCCTCCACTTT.

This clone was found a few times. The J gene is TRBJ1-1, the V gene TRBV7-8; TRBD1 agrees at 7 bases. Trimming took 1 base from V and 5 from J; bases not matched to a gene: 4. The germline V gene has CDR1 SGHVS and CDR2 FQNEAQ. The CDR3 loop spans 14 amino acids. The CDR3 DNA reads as TGTGCCAGCAGCTTAGTCCCACAGGGGACTGAAGCTTTCTTT. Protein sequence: CASSLVPQGTEAFF.

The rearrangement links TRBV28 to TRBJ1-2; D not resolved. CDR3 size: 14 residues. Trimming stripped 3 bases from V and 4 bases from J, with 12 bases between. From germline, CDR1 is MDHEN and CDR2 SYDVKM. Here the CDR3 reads CASSLGGRSYGYTF. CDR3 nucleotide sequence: TGTGCCAGCAGTTTGGGAGGGCGAAGCTATGGCTACACCTTC.

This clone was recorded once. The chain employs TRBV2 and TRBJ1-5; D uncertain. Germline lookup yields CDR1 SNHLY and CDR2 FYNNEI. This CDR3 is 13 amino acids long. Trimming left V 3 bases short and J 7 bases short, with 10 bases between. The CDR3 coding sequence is TGTGCCAGCAGTGAGATCAGTAGCCAGCCCCAGCATTTT. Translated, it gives CASSEISSQPQHF.

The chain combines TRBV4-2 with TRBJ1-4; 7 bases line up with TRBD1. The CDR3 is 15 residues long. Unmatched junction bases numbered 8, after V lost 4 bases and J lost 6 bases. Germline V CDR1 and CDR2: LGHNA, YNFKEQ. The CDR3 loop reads CASSRDGQGDEKLFF. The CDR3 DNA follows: TGTGCCAGCAGCCGAGACGGGCAGGGGGATGAAAAACTGTTTTTT.

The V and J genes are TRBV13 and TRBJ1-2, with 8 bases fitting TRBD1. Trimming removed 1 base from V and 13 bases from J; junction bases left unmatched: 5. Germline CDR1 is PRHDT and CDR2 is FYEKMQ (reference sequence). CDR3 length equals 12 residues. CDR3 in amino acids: CASSLALQGVTF. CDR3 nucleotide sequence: TGTGCCAGCAGCTTAGCCCTACAGGGGGTCACCTTC.

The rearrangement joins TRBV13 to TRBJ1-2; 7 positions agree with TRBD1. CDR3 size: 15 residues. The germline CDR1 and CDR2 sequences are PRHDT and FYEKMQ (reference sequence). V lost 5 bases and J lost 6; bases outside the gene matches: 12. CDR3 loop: CASSPGQPTRDGYTF. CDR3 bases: TGTGCCAGCAGCCCGGGACAGCCAACGAGAGATGGCTACACCTTC.

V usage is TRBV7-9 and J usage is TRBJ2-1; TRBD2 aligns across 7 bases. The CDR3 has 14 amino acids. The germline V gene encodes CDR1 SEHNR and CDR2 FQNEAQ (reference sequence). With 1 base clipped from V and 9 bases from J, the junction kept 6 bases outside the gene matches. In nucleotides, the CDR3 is TGTGCCAGCAGCTTAGTGTGGGGGAGGGGTGAGCAGTTCTTC. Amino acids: CASSLVWGRGEQFF.

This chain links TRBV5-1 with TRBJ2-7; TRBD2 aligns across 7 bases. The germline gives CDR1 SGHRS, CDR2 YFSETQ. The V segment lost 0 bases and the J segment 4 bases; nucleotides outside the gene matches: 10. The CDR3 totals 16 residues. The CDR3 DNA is TGCGCCAGCAGCTTGGCGGCGGGAGCTGGGGGGTACGAGCAGTACTTC. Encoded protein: CASSLAAGAGGYEQYF.

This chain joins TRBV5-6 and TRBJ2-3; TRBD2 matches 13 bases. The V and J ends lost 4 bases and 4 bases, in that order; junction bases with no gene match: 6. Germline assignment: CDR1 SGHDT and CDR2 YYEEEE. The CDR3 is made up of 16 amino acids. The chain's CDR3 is CASSRLAGGKADTQYF. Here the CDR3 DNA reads TGTGCCAGCAGCAGACTAGCGGGGGGCAAGGCAGATACGCAGTATTTT.

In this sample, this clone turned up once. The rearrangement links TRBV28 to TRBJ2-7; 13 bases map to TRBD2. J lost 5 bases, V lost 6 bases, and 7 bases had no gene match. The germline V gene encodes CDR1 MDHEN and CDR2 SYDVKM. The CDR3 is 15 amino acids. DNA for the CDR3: TGTGCCAGCAGCCTGACTAGCGGGGGGCGAAACGAGCAGTACTTC. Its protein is CASSLTSGGRNEQYF.

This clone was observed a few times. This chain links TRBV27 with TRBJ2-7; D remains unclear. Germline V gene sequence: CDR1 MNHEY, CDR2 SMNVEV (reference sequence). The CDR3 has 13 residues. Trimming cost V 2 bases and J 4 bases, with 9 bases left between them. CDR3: CASSLGQTYEQYF. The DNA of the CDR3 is TGTGCCAGCAGTTTAGGTCAGACATACGAGCAGTACTTC.

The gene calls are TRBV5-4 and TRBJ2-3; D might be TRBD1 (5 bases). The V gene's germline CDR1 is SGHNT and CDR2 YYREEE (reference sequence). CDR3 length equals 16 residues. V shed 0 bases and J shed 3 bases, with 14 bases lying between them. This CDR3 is CASSLALAGLTDTQYF. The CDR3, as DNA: TGTGCCAGCAGCTTGGCATTGGCAGGGTTGACAGATACGCAGTATTTT.

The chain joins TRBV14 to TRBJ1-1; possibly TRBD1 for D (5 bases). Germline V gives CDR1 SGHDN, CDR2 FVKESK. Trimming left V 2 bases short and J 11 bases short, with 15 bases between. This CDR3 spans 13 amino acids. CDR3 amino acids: CASSQIWAGLAFF. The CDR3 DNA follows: TGTGCCAGCAGCCAAATCTGGGCAGGGTTGGCTTTCTTT.

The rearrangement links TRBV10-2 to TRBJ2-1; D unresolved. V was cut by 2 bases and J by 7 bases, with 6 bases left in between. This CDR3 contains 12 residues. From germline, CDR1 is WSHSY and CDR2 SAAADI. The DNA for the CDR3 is TGCGCCAGCAGTGAGGTACTGAATGAGCAGTTCTTC. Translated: CASSEVLNEQFF.